Listed below are T cell receptor beta chains from one sample, sequenced in a study of regulatory T cells in long-lasting Graves disease. TCRdb reprocessed the multiplex PCR reads via MiXCR and lists one record per CDR3 protein. Of about 340,000 distinct CDR3 sequences listed, around 20% are singletons. Here the sequenced sample was peripheral blood mononuclear cells (PBMCs), taken when the disease was refractory, from a patient treated with antithyroid drugs. Receptors were obtained from a female donor with Graves disease. Both conserved end residues are part of each CDR3. A D gene is named only where the DNA matches it firmly. Some rows mark clone size as missing; the rest say once, few, many or name a class of expanded clone.

TRBV6-1	TRBJ2-2	16	many	TRBD2	CASTDGLAGVNRELFF	TGTGCCAGCACCGACGGGCTAGCGGGCGTTAACAGGGAGCTGTTTTTT
TRBV11-2	TRBJ2-5	15	NA	TRBD2	CASSLATSGGQTQYF	TGTGCCAGCAGCTTGGCGACTAGCGGGGGCCAGACCCAGTACTTC
TRBV5-1	TRBJ1-2	16	few	TRBD1	CASTPTWTGTVHGYTF	TGCGCCAGCACACCTACCTGGACAGGGACGGTTCATGGCTACACCTTC
TRBV24-1	TRBJ2-7	12	NA	NA	CATGWGENEQYF	TGTGCCACCGGGTGGGGAGAGAACGAGCAGTACTTC
TRBV7-2	TRBJ1-2	14	many	TRBD1	CASSPREGARGYTF	TGTGCCAGCAGCCCTCGGGAGGGGGCGAGGGGCTACACCTTC
TRBV29-1	TRBJ2-7	13	few	NA	CSVRRGRSYEQYF	TGCAGCGTCCGCCGGGGCCGCTCCTACGAGCAGTACTTC
TRBV6-1	TRBJ2-7	13	NA	NA	CASLGGGSYEQYF	TGTGCCAGCCTAGGGGGGGGATCCTACGAGCAGTACTTC
TRBV24-1	TRBJ2-1	14	few	NA	CATSDSTGRNEQFF	TGTGCCACCAGTGATTCAACAGGGCGGAATGAGCAGTTCTTC
TRBV14	TRBJ2-3	15	NA	NA	CASSGSGLSTDTQYF	TGTGCCAGCAGCGGAAGCGGCTTGTCCACAGATACGCAGTATTTT
TRBV27	TRBJ1-6	14	many	NA	CASSGRTNNSPLHF	TGTGCCAGCAGCGGACGGACCAATAATTCACCCCTCCACTTT
TRBV11-3	TRBJ1-1	15	many	NA	CASSLGAGDPIEAFF	TGTGCCAGCAGCTTAGGCGCAGGTGATCCTATTGAAGCTTTCTTT
TRBV12-3/TRBV12-4	TRBJ1-5	15	many	NA	CASSLGLTGNQPQHF	TGTGCCAGCAGTTTGGGGCTGACAGGCAATCAGCCCCAGCATTTT
TRBV10-2	TRBJ2-7	13	NA	NA	CASSDSISYEQYF	TGCGCCAGCAGTGACTCCATATCCTACGAGCAGTACTTC
TRBV2	TRBJ1-3	15	many	NA	CASSDGGGHGNTIYF	TGTGCCAGCAGTGACGGGGGGGGACATGGAAACACCATATATTTT
TRBV6-1	TRBJ2-7	13	many	NA	CASRRAELHEQYF	TGTGCCAGCAGGCGGGCAGAACTCCACGAGCAGTACTTC
TRBV19	TRBJ1-6	14	many	NA	CASALGVINSPLHF	TGTGCCAGCGCCTTGGGGGTAATTAATTCACCCCTCCACTTT
TRBV30	TRBJ2-7	12	many	NA	CAWTGSSYEQYF	TGTGCCTGGACGGGGAGCTCCTACGAGCAGTACTTC
TRBV9	TRBJ1-2	17	many	NA	CASSQGALVTVNYGYTF	TGTGCCAGCAGCCAAGGGGCACTAGTGACAGTGAACTATGGCTACACCTTC
TRBV7-6	TRBJ1-4	14	NA	TRBD1	CASTTGGANEKLFF	TGTGCCAGCACCACAGGGGGTGCTAATGAAAAACTGTTTTTT
TRBV7-2	TRBJ2-1	15	NA	TRBD2	CASSFAGGPGNEQFF	TGTGCCAGCAGCTTTGCGGGGGGGCCGGGGAATGAGCAGTTCTTC
TRBV6-1	TRBJ2-7	15	NA	NA	CASSSTGHRSYEQYF	TGTGCCAGCTCTTCAACAGGTCACCGCTCCTACGAGCAGTACTTC
TRBV13	TRBJ1-3	16	NA	NA	CASSLVAGRSGNTIYF	TGTGCTAGCAGCTTAGTGGCAGGCCGCTCTGGAAACACCATATATTTT
TRBV27	TRBJ2-7	13	many	NA	CASSPRSTYEQYF	TGTGCCAGCAGTCCTAGATCAACCTACGAGCAGTACTTC
TRBV12-3/TRBV12-4	TRBJ2-2	15	NA	NA	CASSLRLLGTGELFF	TGTGCCAGCAGTTTAAGGCTATTGGGCACCGGGGAGCTGTTTTTT
TRBV6-1	TRBJ2-5	11	many	NA	CASATQETQYF	TGTGCCAGCGCGACACAAGAGACCCAGTACTTC
TRBV20-1	TRBJ2-5	15	few	NA	CSARLRRGLQETQYF	TGCAGTGCTAGACTTAGGCGGGGGCTCCAAGAGACCCAGTACTTC
TRBV28	TRBJ2-4	14	many	NA	CASSRPGAKNIQYF	TGTGCCAGCAGCCGCCCAGGGGCCAAAAACATTCAGTACTTC
TRBV27	TRBJ2-5	15	many	TRBD1	CASSPRDRVMETQYF	TGTGCCAGCAGTCCCCGGGACAGGGTTATGGAGACCCAGTACTTC
TRBV12-5	TRBJ2-5	11	many	NA	CASGSGRAQYF	TGTGCTAGTGGTTCGGGTAGGGCACAGTACTTC
TRBV6-1	TRBJ1-1	13	few	NA	CASRLQVNTEAFF	TGTGCCAGCAGACTACAGGTGAACACTGAAGCTTTCTTT
TRBV3-1	TRBJ2-7	14	few	TRBD2	CASGLAGGPYEQYF	TGTGCCAGTGGACTAGCGGGAGGTCCCTACGAGCAGTACTTC
TRBV6-2/TRBV6-3	TRBJ1-2	15	NA	TRBD1	CASRPPRDSNDGYTF	TGTGCCAGCAGACCCCCCCGGGACAGCAACGATGGCTACACCTTC
TRBV24-1	TRBJ1-2	16	NA	TRBD1	CATSDYPTGINYGYTF	TGTGCCACCAGTGATTATCCGACAGGGATTAACTATGGCTACACCTTC